This T cell receptor beta chain comes out of a study of patients and donors after allogeneic stem cell transplantation. Via MiXCR, TCRdb re-called the RT-PCR reads, giving one row per CDR3 protein. The sample lists 150,000 to 200,000 distinct CDR3 sequences; 24% were seen once. This clonotype was seen at least ten times. The CDR3 loop spans 11 amino acids. The germline V and J ends were trimmed by 6 bases and 5 bases, with 7 bases remaining between them. The germline V gene encodes CDR1 SQVTM and CDR2 ANQGSEA. The V and J genes are TRBV29-1 and TRBJ1-4; D is uncertain. Sample: blood, either unsorted or a sorted T cell fraction (not recorded which). The clonotype originates from a human donor who was either an allogeneic HSCT recipient or a stem cell or donor lymphocyte infusion donor (not recorded which). It is not recorded whose cells these are; they may come from a transplant donor. This chain's CDR3 is CSVARNEKLFF. Here the CDR3 DNA reads TGCAGCGTCGCGAGAAATGAAAAACTGTTTTTT.